This record looks at one T cell receptor beta chain sequence and its context. Its specificity is not known. The data originate from a study of beta chain features in type 1 diabetes. Looking at the study overall: The study found patients and healthy donors alike in age, gender and cell yields. All samples combined gave around 98,000,000 sorted cells for examination. Notes on the study in general: Researchers report that Type 1 diabetes patients had moderately but significantly shorter TCRB CDR3s across all four CD4+ subsets. Researchers caution that PCR might favor shorter templates, equally among patients and controls.

The germline V gene encodes CDR1 SGHDT and CDR2 YYEEEE. Trimming removed 6 bases from V and 0 bases from J, with 15 bases in between. The CDR3 length is 15 residues. Of the isolated RNA, all was reverse transcribed, and so the sequenced material was expressed TCRB transcripts. Sequenced by immunoSEQ multiplex PCR; TCRdb stores in-frame clones only, minus some. The sample lists 600,000 or so clones; around 12% were seen once. Each of the CD4+ naive, central memory, regulatory and stem cell-like memory populations was sorted via CD45RO/CCR7/CD25/CD127/CD95/CD27. The specimen sequenced was naive CD4+ T cells from blood. The clonotype originates from a man aged 25-45 years with type 1 diabetes. The chain joins TRBV5-6 to TRBJ1-1; D unresolved. In DNA form, the CDR3 reads TGTGCCAGCATCCTGGGGTACAGCCTGAACACTGAAGCTTTCTTT. Amino acid sequence: CASILGYSLNTEAFF.